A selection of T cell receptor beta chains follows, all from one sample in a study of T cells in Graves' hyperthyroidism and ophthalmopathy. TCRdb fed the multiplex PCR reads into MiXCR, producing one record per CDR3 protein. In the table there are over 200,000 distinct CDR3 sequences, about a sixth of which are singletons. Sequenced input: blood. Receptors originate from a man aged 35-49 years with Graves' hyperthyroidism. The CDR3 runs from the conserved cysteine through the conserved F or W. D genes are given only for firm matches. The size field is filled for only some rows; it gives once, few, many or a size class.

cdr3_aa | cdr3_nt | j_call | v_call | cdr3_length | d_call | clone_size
CASSIGTGVAYEQYF | TGCGCCAGCAGCATAGGGACAGGAGTCGCCTACGAGCAGTACTTC | TRBJ2-7 | TRBV5-1 | 15 | TRBD1 | few
CASSRVYSGDLNEKLFF | TGCGCCAGCAGCCGTGTATATTCCGGCGACCTTAATGAAAAACTGTTTTTT | TRBJ1-4 | TRBV5-1 | 17 | - | -
CASSLEGSTNEKLFF | TGTGCCAGCAGCTTAGAGGGGTCCACTAATGAAAAACTGTTTTTT | TRBJ1-4 | TRBV7-3 | 15 | - | -
CASSSVLAGIGYEQYF | TGTGCCAGCAGTTCCGTCCTAGCGGGAATCGGCTACGAGCAGTACTTC | TRBJ2-7 | TRBV6-1 | 16 | TRBD2 | -
CSATGTSGGADTQYF | TGCAGTGCAACGGGGACTAGCGGGGGGGCGGATACGCAGTATTTT | TRBJ2-3 | TRBV20-1 | 15 | TRBD2 | many
CASGPSGTYMNTEAFF | TGTGCCAGCGGCCCCTCGGGAACCTACATGAACACTGAAGCTTTCTTT | TRBJ1-1 | TRBV7-8 | 16 | - | -
CASTTLSGAQGYTF | TGTGCCAGCACTACCCTTTCCGGGGCGCAGGGCTACACCTTC | TRBJ1-2 | TRBV27 | 14 | - | -
CASIGTGGMYEQFF | TGTGCCAGCATCGGGACAGGGGGCATGTATGAGCAGTTCTTC | TRBJ2-1 | TRBV2 | 14 | TRBD1 | many
CASSARDRGLNTEAFF | TGTGCCAGCAGTGCGAGGGACAGGGGCCTGAACACTGAAGCTTTCTTT | TRBJ1-1 | TRBV6-1 | 16 | TRBD1 | many
CASSGQSYNEQFF | TGTGCCAGCAGTGGCCAGTCCTACAATGAGCAGTTCTTC | TRBJ2-1 | TRBV5-6 | 13 | - | -
CASSLPSSDTQYF | TGTGCCAGCAGCTTACCCAGTTCAGATACGCAGTATTTT | TRBJ2-3 | TRBV11-2 | 13 | - | -
CSAPRAGGRNEQFF | TGCAGTGCTCCAAGGGCGGGAGGGCGAAATGAGCAGTTCTTC | TRBJ2-1 | TRBV20-1 | 14 | TRBD2 | -
CASSEWAADGYTF | TGTGCCAGCAGTGAGTGGGCAGCTGATGGCTACACCTTC | TRBJ1-2 | TRBV6-1 | 13 | - | few
CASSLETGYEQYF | TGTGCTAGCAGCTTAGAGACAGGGTACGAGCAGTACTTC | TRBJ2-7 | TRBV7-7 | 13 | TRBD1 | few
CASSFQGPNSPLHF | TGTGCCAGCTCTTTCCAGGGGCCAAATTCACCCCTCCACTTT | TRBJ1-6 | TRBV11-3 | 14 | - | -
CSSTLLDPNQPQHF | TGCAGCTCAACCCTGTTGGACCCAAATCAGCCCCAGCATTTT | TRBJ1-5 | TRBV20-1 | 14 | - | many
CASTEGQGTYEQYF | TGTGCCAGCACCGAGGGGCAGGGAACCTACGAGCAGTACTTC | TRBJ2-7 | TRBV28 | 14 | - | many
CSASGGIGSYEQYF | TGCAGTGCGAGCGGGGGCATCGGCTCCTACGAGCAGTACTTC | TRBJ2-7 | TRBV20-1 | 14 | TRBD2 | medium-sized
CASGPPARGGGYQPQHF | TGTGCTAGTGGTCCTCCCGCCCGGGGGGGGGGCTACCAGCCCCAGCATTTT | TRBJ1-5 | TRBV12-5 | 17 | - | -
CASSQDPGTEAFF | TGTGCCAGCAGCCAAGACCCCGGCACTGAAGCTTTCTTT | TRBJ1-1 | TRBV14 | 13 | - | few
CASSPGLAGGFTGELFF | TGCGCCAGCAGCCCCGGACTAGCGGGGGGATTCACCGGGGAGCTGTTTTTT | TRBJ2-2 | TRBV5-1 | 17 | TRBD2 | many
CASSPLLGGQPQHF | TGTGCCAGCAGCCCTCTTCTTGGGGGACAGCCCCAGCATTTT | TRBJ1-5 | TRBV6-2/TRBV6-3 | 14 | - | few
CASSLDGSTDTQYF | TGTGCCAGCAGCTTAGACGGTAGCACAGATACGCAGTATTTT | TRBJ2-3 | TRBV11-2 | 14 | - | -
CASSQVDNGNTIYF | TGTGCCAGCAGCCAAGTTGACAATGGAAACACCATATATTTT | TRBJ1-3 | TRBV3-1 | 14 | - | many
CASRWGGGFRNNEQFF | TGTGCCAGCAGATGGGGCGGGGGATTCCGCAACAATGAGCAGTTCTTC | TRBJ2-1 | TRBV11-2 | 16 | TRBD2 | many
CASRGTSYNEQFF | TGTGCCAGCAGAGGGACATCCTACAATGAGCAGTTCTTC | TRBJ2-1 | TRBV6-2/TRBV6-3 | 13 | - | many
CASREGHSNTEAFF | TGTGCCAGCCGGGAAGGACATTCGAACACTGAAGCTTTCTTT | TRBJ1-1 | TRBV7-6 | 14 | - | many
CASRTTPGVGTGGGYTF | TGTGCCAGCAGAACTACTCCAGGGGTCGGGACAGGCGGTGGCTACACCTTC | TRBJ1-2 | TRBV28 | 17 | TRBD1 | many
CASSPWGGASNQPQHF | TGTGCCAGCAGTCCCTGGGGGGGCGCGAGCAATCAGCCCCAGCATTTT | TRBJ1-5 | TRBV6-2/TRBV6-3 | 16 | - | few
CSAQTGETEAFF | TGCAGTGCTCAGACAGGGGAGACTGAAGCTTTCTTT | TRBJ1-1 | TRBV20-1 | 12 | TRBD1 | many
CASSFDRAGEAFF | TGTGCCAGCAGCTTCGACAGGGCCGGGGAGGCTTTCTTT | TRBJ1-1 | TRBV12-3/TRBV12-4 | 13 | TRBD1 | -
CSAREMAGVGEQYF | TGCAGTGCTAGAGAGATGGCAGGGGTCGGGGAGCAGTACTTC | TRBJ2-7 | TRBV20-1 | 14 | - | many
CSASQGPGNTIYF | TGCAGTGCTAGCCAGGGCCCTGGAAACACCATATATTTT | TRBJ1-3 | TRBV20-1 | 13 | - | once
CASSGTFRGSYEQYF | TGTGCCAGCAGTGGGACTTTCAGGGGCTCCTACGAGCAGTACTTC | TRBJ2-7 | TRBV2 | 15 | - | many
CASTHSGADEQFF | TGTGCCAGCACCCACAGCGGGGCCGATGAGCAGTTCTTC | TRBJ2-1 | TRBV7-6 | 13 | TRBD2 | many
CSAPLRSGAQGEAFF | TGCAGTGCTCCACTGAGGTCGGGGGCGCAGGGTGAAGCTTTCTTT | TRBJ1-1 | TRBV20-1 | 15 | - | -
CASSSSTLAGGRTDTQYF | TGTGCCAGCAGCTCCAGCACGTTAGCGGGGGGACGCACAGATACGCAGTATTTT | TRBJ2-3 | TRBV7-2 | 18 | TRBD2 | many
CASSHSGREETQYF | TGCGCCAGCAGCCACTCCGGACGAGAAGAGACCCAGTACTTC | TRBJ2-5 | TRBV4-1 | 14 | - | many
CASSRDNYGYTF | TGCGCCAGCAGCCGGGATAACTATGGCTACACCTTC | TRBJ1-2 | TRBV5-1 | 12 | - | -
CSARRVTNSPLHF | TGCAGTGCTAGAAGGGTAACGAATTCACCCCTCCACTTT | TRBJ1-6 | TRBV20-1 | 13 | - | few
CSARGFDRGHNTGELFF | TGCAGTGCTAGAGGATTTGACAGGGGCCATAACACCGGGGAGCTGTTTTTT | TRBJ2-2 | TRBV20-1 | 17 | TRBD1 | -